The 22 T cell receptor beta chains reported below all come from one sample, sequenced in a study of shared clonotypes between healthy human individuals. Data came from immunoSEQ multiplex PCR; TCRdb stores just in-frame clones and leaves some out. The repertoire includes about 1,500,000 clones, roughly 96% of them detected once, and 1% to 1.5% sits in the top ten. The sample consisted of naive CD4+ T cells sorted from blood. Documented subset: CD45RA+ positively selected. These receptors originate from a man aged 25 to 40 in good health.

The V call is TRBV6-4, the J call TRBJ1-1; no firm D call. Trimming shortened V by 6 bases and J by 1 base, and 9 bases separated the two germline ends. Germline V CDR1 and CDR2: MRHNA, SNTAGT. This CDR3 is 13 amino acids long. The CDR3 DNA reads as TGTGCCAGCAGCGCCCCGGAGAACACTGAAGCTTTCTTT. It translates to CASSAPENTEAFF.

The rearrangement joins TRBV11-2 to TRBJ2-2; 10 nucleotides agree with TRBD2. This CDR3 has 18 residues. From germline, CDR1 is SGHAT and CDR2 FQNNGV. The V gene end was trimmed by 4 bases and the J gene end by 0 bases; junction bases not matched to a gene: 8. CDR3 in DNA: TGTGCCAGCAGCTATTTCGCTAGCGGGAGCGCGAACACCGGGGAGCTGTTTTTT. It translates to CASSYFASGSANTGELFF.

The rearrangement uses TRBV7-2 and TRBJ2-7; unclear D gene. This CDR3 is built from 15 residues. Germline CDR1 and CDR2: SGHTA and FQGNSA. The ends were cut back, 2 bases at V and 0 bases at J, with 11 bases in the middle. The CDR3 loop is CASSLSITSSYEQYF. DNA for the CDR3: TGTGCCAGCAGCTTAAGTATAACCAGCTCCTACGAGCAGTACTTC.

The chain recombines TRBV6-6 with TRBJ1-4, with TRBD1 matching over 8 bases. V shed 6 bases, J shed 8 bases, and the junction held 8 bases outside the gene matches. Germline V gene lookup returns CDR1 MNHNY and CDR2 SVGAGI (reference sequence). The CDR3 has 14 residues. In nucleotides, the CDR3 is TGTGCCAGCAGGTCAGGGGGCGTAGGGGAAAAACTGTTTTTT. This sequence encodes CASRSGGVGEKLFF.

The V gene is TRBV27, the J gene TRBJ1-4; maybe TRBD1 (6 bases). Between the trimmed V and J ends, which lost 7 bases and 1 base, there was a span of 19 bases. Per the germline V gene, CDR1 is MNHEY and CDR2 is SMNVEV (reference sequence). The CDR3 sequence is 17 residues long. The CDR3 bases are TGTGCCAGCACTTCCGGGGGCTTTTGGGGAACTAATGAAAAACTGTTTTTT. This gives the protein CASTSGGFWGTNEKLFF.

The V gene is TRBV18, the J gene TRBJ2-2; 11 nucleotides line up with TRBD1. After removal of 2 bases from V and 4 bases from J, the junction contained 9 bases not matched to a gene. This CDR3 region has 18 residues. Per germline, CDR1 KGHSH and CDR2 LQKENI. The CDR3 nucleotides read TGTGCCAGCTCACCATTCCCATCCGGGACAGGGGGCACCGGGGAGCTGTTTTTT. It translates to CASSPFPSGTGGTGELFF.

The chain carries TRBV5-1 and TRBJ2-3; 7 bases match TRBD1. CDR3 length: 15 residues. The junction had 8 bases not matched to a gene; V was cut back by 4 bases and J by 3 bases. CDR1 and CDR2 (germline): SGHRS, YFSETQ. CDR3 region: CASSLETGLTDTQYF. As DNA, the CDR3 is TGCGCCAGCAGCCTGGAGACAGGGCTGACAGATACGCAGTATTTT.

CDR3 sequence (DNA): TGTGCCAGCAGCTCACCCGACTGGTTTTACAATGAGCAGTTCTTC. Translating gives CASSSPDWFYNEQFF. The gene calls are TRBV7-8 and TRBJ2-1, with D unresolved. This CDR3 region has 15 residues. The germline V gene has CDR1 SGHVS and CDR2 FQNEAQ. V was trimmed by 4 bases and J by 4 bases, leaving 14 bases between them.

The chain links TRBV7-2 to TRBJ2-7; possibly TRBD2 for D (6 bases). V lost 1 base to trimming and J lost 4 bases, with 14 bases between them. The CDR3 runs to 15 residues. Germline V gene data show CDR1 as SGHTA and CDR2 as FQGNSA. CDR3 sequence (DNA): TGTGCCAGCAGCTTAGAACCGGGAGAAGATTACGAGCAGTACTTC. It yields the protein CASSLEPGEDYEQYF.

This chain connects TRBV7-9 to TRBJ1-1; no firm D call. V was trimmed by 2 bases and J by 5 bases, leaving 12 bases between them. The CDR3 has 14 amino acids. The germline V gene encodes CDR1 SEHNR and CDR2 FQNEAQ (reference sequence). The CDR3 region is CASSLFPGGTEAFF. CDR3 bases: TGTGCCAGCAGCTTATTCCCAGGAGGAACTGAAGCTTTCTTT.

The rearrangement links TRBV2 to TRBJ1-5; D unresolved. Trimming stripped 6 bases from V and 2 bases from J, with 5 bases between. This CDR3 comprises 12 residues. In germline, CDR1 is SNHLY, CDR2 FYNNEI. In DNA form, the CDR3 reads TGTGCCAGCAGAGGTGGCAATCAGCCCCAGCATTTT. It encodes CASRGGNQPQHF.

V and J are TRBV29-1 and TRBJ2-5; D assignment may be TRBD1 or TRBD2 (6 bases each). This CDR3 is 11 amino acids long. The germline gives CDR1 SQVTM, CDR2 ANQGSEA. Trimming left V 7 bases short and J 5 bases short, with 11 bases between. CDR3 in DNA: TGCAGCGCCGGGGGCTCGGAGACCCAGTACTTC. Its translation is CSAGGSETQYF.

V is TRBV5-4 and J is TRBJ2-3; 8 bases map to TRBD2. The CDR3 spans 16 residues. The trim removed 4 bases at V and 6 bases at J, leaving 13 bases unmatched. The V gene's germline CDR1 is SGHNT and CDR2 YYREEE (reference sequence). The CDR3 sequence: CASSDGTRAHADTQYF. The CDR3 bases are TGTGCCAGCAGCGACGGGACTAGAGCCCATGCGGATACGCAGTATTTT.

V and J are TRBV6-1 and TRBJ2-7, with TRBD1 as a possible D gene (6 bases). The CDR3 extends over 15 amino acids. The germline V and J ends were trimmed by 1 base and 2 bases, with 12 bases remaining between them. Per germline, CDR1 MNHNS and CDR2 SASEGT. CDR3 nucleotides: TGTGCCAGCAGTGAAGGTGCAGGGGCCACCTACGAGCAGTACTTC. Translation gives CASSEGAGATYEQYF.

This clone was seen just once. V and J are TRBV5-1 and TRBJ2-6; D unclear. The CDR3 spans 17 residues. Germline V CDR1 and CDR2: SGHRS, YFSETQ. V was cut by 0 bases and J by 0 bases, with 10 bases left in between. Here the CDR3 DNA reads TGCGCCAGCAGCTTGGAGGCGAGATCCTCTGGGGCCAACGTCCTGACTTTC. It yields the protein CASSLEARSSGANVLTF.

The chain links TRBV6-5 to TRBJ1-1, with D perhaps TRBD1 (6 bases). Trimming removed 5 bases from V and 0 bases from J, with 13 bases in between. CDR3 length: 15 amino acids. Germline CDR1 is MNHEY and CDR2 is SVGAGI. The CDR3 nucleotides are TGTGCCAGCAGTAAGAAACAGGGCTTGAACACTGAAGCTTTCTTT. This gives the protein CASSKKQGLNTEAFF.

As concerns this clone: This CDR3 is also generated by other DNA sequences in the sample. The rearrangement joins TRBV5-1 to TRBJ2-3, with D tentatively TRBD1 (5 bases). Trimming shortened V by 2 bases and J by 0 bases, and 7 bases separated the two germline ends. CDR1 SGHRS and CDR2 YFSETQ come from the germline V gene. This CDR3 has 14 residues. CDR3 DNA sequence: TGCGCCAGCAGCTTTAGGGGTAGCACAGATACGCAGTATTTT. It specifies CASSFRGSTDTQYF. The full variable domain, completed using reference TRBV5-1 and TRBJ2-3, is KAGVTQTPRYLIKTRGQQVTLSCSPISGHRSVSWYQQTPGQGLQFLFEYFSETQRNKGNFPGRFSGRQFSNSRSEMNVSTLELGDSALYLCASSFRGSTDTQYFGPGTRLTVL.

The CDR3 loop reads CASSYIGGGANYGYTF. The CDR3 DNA sequence: TGTGCCAGCAGTTATATAGGGGGGGGCGCTAACTATGGCTACACCTTC. The rearrangement uses TRBV6-5 and TRBJ1-2; a possible D gene is TRBD1 (6 bases). Per the germline V gene, CDR1 is MNHEY and CDR2 is SVGAGI. There are 16 residues in the CDR3. V lost 3 bases and J 0 bases, leaving 14 bases between the germline ends.

The V and J genes are TRBV28 and TRBJ1-5; D ambiguous. This CDR3 region has 15 residues. Per germline, CDR1 MDHEN and CDR2 SYDVKM. V was trimmed by 6 bases and J by 6 bases, leaving 18 bases between them. CDR3: CASRRGGVLLQPQHF. The CDR3 bases are TGTGCCAGCAGAAGAGGCGGGGTTCTCCTTCAGCCCCAGCATTTT.

The CDR3 protein is CASSVGVLTEAFF. CDR3 bases: TGTGCCAGCAGTGTAGGGGTTCTCACTGAAGCTTTCTTT. The rearrangement links TRBV25-1 to TRBJ1-1; D perhaps matches TRBD1 (5 bases). CDR1 and CDR2 (germline): MGHDK, SYGVNS. The CDR3 extends over 13 amino acids. Trimming stripped 4 bases from V and 4 bases from J, with 10 bases between.

This clone appeared a single time. This chain uses TRBV19 with TRBJ2-1; 12 bases agree with TRBD2. Trimming took 5 bases from V and 2 from J; bases not matched to a gene: 1. Germline values: CDR1 LNHDA, CDR2 SQIVND (reference sequence). The CDR3 has 15 amino acids. CDR3 DNA: TGTGCCAGTAGTTCTAGCGGGAGGGCCTACAATGAGCAGTTCTTC. Translating it yields CASSSSGRAYNEQFF.

CDR3 nucleotides: TGTGCCAGCAGTTACTCGCACGGACCTGGGGCCAACGTCCTGACTTTC. This translates into CASSYSHGPGANVLTF. The V gene is TRBV6-5, the J gene TRBJ2-6, with D hard to call. CDR1 MNHEY and CDR2 SVGAGI come from the germline V gene. This CDR3 has 16 amino acids. V was cut by 0 bases and J by 2 bases, with 8 bases left in between.